This TCR beta chain was observed in a study of blood T cell repertoires in COVID-19. Across the whole study: From T cells, B-cell-depleted T cells, or PBMCs came the material, which was cDNA or gDNA.

Per the original methods: Reference gene primer amplification gave nucleated cell count estimates. The data were produced by immunoSEQ multiplex PCR, yet TCRdb's version contains in-frame clones alone and is incomplete. The V and J calls and clone size were taken over from that table, and D and trimming were inferred from the DNA. This sample has about 310,000 clones; approximately 90% occur once, and the top ten carry approximately 9.8%. The V gene end was trimmed by 5 bases and the J gene end by 5 bases; junction bases not matched to a gene: 9. Germline-derived CDR1 and CDR2 are SGHAT and FQNNGV. The CDR3 totals 14 residues. This clone was observed a single time. Those enrolled, adults aged about 18 to 89 years, came from around 25 US areas.

This chain joins TRBV11-2 and TRBJ2-7; TRBD1 matches at 7 bases. The sequence came from a middle-aged woman who had recovered from COVID-19. Sequenced sample: PBMCs or T cells enriched from blood (not recorded which). The CDR3: CASSVGGAHHEQYF. Here the CDR3 DNA reads TGTGCCAGCAGCGTAGGGGGCGCTCACCACGAGCAGTACTTC. Together with reference TRBV11-2 and TRBJ2-7, the CDR3 gives the full variable domain: EAGVAQSPRYKIIEKRQSVAFWCNPISGHATLYWYQQILGQGPKLLIQFQNNGVVDDSQLPKDRFSAERLKGVDSTLKIQPAKLEDSAVYLCASSVGGAHHEQYFGPGTRLTVT.